The entry that follows covers one T cell receptor (beta chain) sequence. Time point here: pretreatment peripheral blood. Patients each gave 1 to 8 samples, pretreatment and on-treatment. This record comes from a study of PD-L1 blockade in urothelial cancer. Study summary: The year 2014 saw patients start atezolizumab, 1,200 mg intravenously every 3 weeks. Peripheral blood specimens exhibited a median yield of approximately 140,000 T cells.

Produced via immunoSEQ multiplex PCR; TCRdb's table is partial and in-frame only. The sample includes 45,000 to 55,000 clones, over 65% of them seen just once. V shed 8 bases and J 3 bases; nucleotides not matched to a gene: 6. The germline CDR1 and CDR2 sequences are SNHLY and FYNNEI. This CDR3 comprises 14 residues. The source material was PBMCs, sampled around atezolizumab (anti-PD-L1) treatment. This sequence was found in a man between 50 and 59 years old with urothelial cancer. The chain carries TRBV2 and TRBJ2-7; 11 bases are shared with TRBD2. CDR3 loop: CASLRGLAGYEQYF. CDR3 DNA sequence: TGTGCCAGCCTGCGTGGACTAGCGGGCTACGAGCAGTACTTC.